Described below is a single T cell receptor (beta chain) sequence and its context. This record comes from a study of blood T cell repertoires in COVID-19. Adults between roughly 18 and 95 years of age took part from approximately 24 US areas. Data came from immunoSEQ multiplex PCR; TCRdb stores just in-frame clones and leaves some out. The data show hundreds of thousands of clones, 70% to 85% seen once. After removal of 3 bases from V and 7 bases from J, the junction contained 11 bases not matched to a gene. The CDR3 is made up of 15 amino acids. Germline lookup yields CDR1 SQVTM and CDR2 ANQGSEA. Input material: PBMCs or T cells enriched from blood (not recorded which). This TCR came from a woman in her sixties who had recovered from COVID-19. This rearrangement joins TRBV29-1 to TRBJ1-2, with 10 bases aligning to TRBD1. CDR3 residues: CSVDSGTGEGGGYTF. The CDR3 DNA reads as TGCAGCGTTGACAGCGGGACAGGGGAGGGCGGTGGCTACACCTTC.